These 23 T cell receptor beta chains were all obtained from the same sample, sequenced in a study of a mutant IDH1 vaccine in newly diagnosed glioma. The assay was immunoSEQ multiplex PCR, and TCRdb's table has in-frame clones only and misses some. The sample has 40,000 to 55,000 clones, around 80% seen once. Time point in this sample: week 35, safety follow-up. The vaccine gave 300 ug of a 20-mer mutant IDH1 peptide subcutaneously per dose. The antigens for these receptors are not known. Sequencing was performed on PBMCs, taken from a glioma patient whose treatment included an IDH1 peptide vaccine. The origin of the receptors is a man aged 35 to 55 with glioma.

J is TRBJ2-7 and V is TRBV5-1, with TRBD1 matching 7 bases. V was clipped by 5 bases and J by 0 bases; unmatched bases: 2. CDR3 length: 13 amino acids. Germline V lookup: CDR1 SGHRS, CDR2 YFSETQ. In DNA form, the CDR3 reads TGCGCCAGCAGGGACAGGAGCTCCTACGAGCAGTACTTC. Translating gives CASRDRSSYEQYF.

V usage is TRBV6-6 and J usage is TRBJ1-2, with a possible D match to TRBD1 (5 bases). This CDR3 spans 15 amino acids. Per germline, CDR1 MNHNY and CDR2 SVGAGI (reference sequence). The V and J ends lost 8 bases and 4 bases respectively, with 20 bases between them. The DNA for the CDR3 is TGTGCCAGCGGAGCTCCCGGGACGGGGAGCTATGGCTACACCTTC. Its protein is CASGAPGTGSYGYTF.

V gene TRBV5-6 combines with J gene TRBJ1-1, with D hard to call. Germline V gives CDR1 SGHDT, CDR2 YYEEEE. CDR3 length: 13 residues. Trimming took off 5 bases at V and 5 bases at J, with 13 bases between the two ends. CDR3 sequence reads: CASSLTRGTEAFF. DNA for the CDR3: TGTGCCAGCAGTTTGACCCGTGGGACTGAAGCTTTCTTT.

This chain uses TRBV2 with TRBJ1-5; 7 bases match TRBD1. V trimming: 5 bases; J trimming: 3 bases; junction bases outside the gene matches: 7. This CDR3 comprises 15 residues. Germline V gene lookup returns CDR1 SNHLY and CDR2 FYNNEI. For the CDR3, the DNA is TGTGCCAGCAGTCCCATGGGACAGCTCAATCAGCCCCAGCATTTT. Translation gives CASSPMGQLNQPQHF.

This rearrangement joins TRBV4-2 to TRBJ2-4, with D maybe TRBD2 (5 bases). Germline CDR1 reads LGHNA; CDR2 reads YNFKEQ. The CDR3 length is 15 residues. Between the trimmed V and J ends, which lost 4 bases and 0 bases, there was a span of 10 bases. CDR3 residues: CASSRGDLAKNIQYF. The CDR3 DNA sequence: TGTGCCAGCAGCCGGGGAGATCTAGCCAAAAACATTCAGTACTTC.

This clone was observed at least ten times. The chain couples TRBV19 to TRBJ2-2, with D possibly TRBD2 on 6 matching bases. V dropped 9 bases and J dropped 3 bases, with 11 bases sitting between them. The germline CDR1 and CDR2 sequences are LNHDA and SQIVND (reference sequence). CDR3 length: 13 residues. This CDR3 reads CASRGMDTGELFF. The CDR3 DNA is TGTGCCAGCCGGGGGATGGACACCGGGGAGCTGTTTTTT.

The CDR3 DNA sequence: TGCGCCAGCAGCCAAGTTTACAGGGGCGGCTACACCTTC. Translation: CASSQVYRGGYTF. The chain recombines TRBV4-1 with TRBJ1-2, with 7 bases matching TRBD1. This CDR3 contains 13 residues. Germline V gene data show CDR1 as MGHRA and CDR2 as YSYEKL. V gave up 1 base and J gave up 8 bases; unmatched junction bases: 4.

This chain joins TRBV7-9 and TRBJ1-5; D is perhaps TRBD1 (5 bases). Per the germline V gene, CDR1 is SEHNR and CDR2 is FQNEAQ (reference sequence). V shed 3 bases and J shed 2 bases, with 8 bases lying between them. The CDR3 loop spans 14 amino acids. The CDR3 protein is CASSFSGGNQPQHF. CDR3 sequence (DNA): TGTGCCAGCAGCTTCTCGGGGGGCAATCAGCCCCAGCATTTT. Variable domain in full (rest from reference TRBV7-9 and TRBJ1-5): DTGVSQNPRHKITKRGQNVTFRCDPISEHNRLYWYRQTLGQGPEFLTYFQNEAQLEKSRLLSDRFSAERPKGSFSTLEIQRTEQGDSAMYLCASSFSGGNQPQHFGDGTRLSIL.

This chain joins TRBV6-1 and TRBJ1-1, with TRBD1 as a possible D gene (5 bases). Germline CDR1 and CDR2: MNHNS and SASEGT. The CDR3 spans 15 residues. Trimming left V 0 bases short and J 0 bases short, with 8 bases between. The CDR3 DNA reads TGTGCCAGCAGTGAAGCGTGGGGGGTGAACACTGAAGCTTTCTTT. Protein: CASSEAWGVNTEAFF.

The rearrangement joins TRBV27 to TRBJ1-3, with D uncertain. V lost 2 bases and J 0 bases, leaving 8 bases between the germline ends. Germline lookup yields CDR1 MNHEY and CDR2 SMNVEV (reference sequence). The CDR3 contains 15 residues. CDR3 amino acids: CASSLIAGSGNTIYF. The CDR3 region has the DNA TGTGCCAGCAGTTTAATTGCCGGCTCTGGAAACACCATATATTTT.

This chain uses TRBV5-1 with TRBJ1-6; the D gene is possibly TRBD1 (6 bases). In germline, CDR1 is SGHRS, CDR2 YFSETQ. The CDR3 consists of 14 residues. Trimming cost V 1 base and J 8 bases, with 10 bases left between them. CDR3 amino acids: CASSLNRADSPLHF. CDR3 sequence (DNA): TGCGCCAGCAGCTTGAACAGGGCCGATTCACCCCTCCACTTT.

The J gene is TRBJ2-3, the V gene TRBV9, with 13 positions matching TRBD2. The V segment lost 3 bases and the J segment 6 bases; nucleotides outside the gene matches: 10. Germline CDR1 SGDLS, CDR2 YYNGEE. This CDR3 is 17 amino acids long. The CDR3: CASSAGTSGTKGDTQYF. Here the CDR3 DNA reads TGTGCCAGCAGCGCAGGGACTAGCGGGACCAAAGGGGATACGCAGTATTTT.

The CDR3 coding sequence is TGCGCCAGCAGCCAAGATCTGACCCAGGTGGTCAACTCTGGAAACACCATATATTTT. Its protein is CASSQDLTQVVNSGNTIYF. V usage is TRBV4-1 and J usage is TRBJ1-3; D is uncertain. Trimming shortened V by 0 bases and J by 0 bases, and 18 bases separated the two germline ends. The germline V gene encodes CDR1 MGHRA and CDR2 YSYEKL. The CDR3 has 19 residues.

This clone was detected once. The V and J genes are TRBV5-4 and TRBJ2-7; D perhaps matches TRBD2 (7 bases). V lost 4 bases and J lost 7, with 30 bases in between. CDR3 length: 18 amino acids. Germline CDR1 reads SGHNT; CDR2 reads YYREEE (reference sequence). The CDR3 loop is CASSLRRAGGGLSLEQYF. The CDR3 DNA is TGTGCCAGCAGCCTCCGAAGGGCGGGCGGGGGCCTGTCTCTAGAGCAGTACTTC.

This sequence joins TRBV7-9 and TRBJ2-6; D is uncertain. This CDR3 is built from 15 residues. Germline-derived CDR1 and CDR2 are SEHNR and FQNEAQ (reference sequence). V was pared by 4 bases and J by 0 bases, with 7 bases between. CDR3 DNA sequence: TGTGCCAGCAGCTCACAGAACTCTGGGGCCAACGTCCTGACTTTC. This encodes CASSSQNSGANVLTF.

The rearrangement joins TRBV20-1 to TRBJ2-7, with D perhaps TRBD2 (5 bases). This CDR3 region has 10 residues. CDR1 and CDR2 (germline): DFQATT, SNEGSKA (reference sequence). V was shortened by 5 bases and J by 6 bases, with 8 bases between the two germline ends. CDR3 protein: CSAEGGEQYF. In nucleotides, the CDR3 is TGCAGTGCTGAGGGTGGCGAGCAGTACTTC.

The CDR3 sequence: CASSFGASGANVLTF. In DNA form, the CDR3 reads TGTGCCAGCAGCTTCGGGGCCTCTGGGGCCAACGTCCTGACTTTC. The chain joins TRBV5-5 to TRBJ2-6; D may match TRBD1 or TRBD2 (5 bases each). Trimming stripped 2 bases from V and 0 bases from J, with 6 bases between. The CDR3 totals 15 residues. Germline loops: CDR1 SGHKS, CDR2 YYEKEE (reference sequence).

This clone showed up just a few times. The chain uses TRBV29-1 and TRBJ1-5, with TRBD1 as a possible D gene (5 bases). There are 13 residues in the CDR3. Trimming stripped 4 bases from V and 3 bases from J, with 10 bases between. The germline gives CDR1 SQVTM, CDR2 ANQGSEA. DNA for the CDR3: TGCAGCGTTGTTCAGGGCCTCAATCAGCCCCAGCATTTT. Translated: CSVVQGLNQPQHF.

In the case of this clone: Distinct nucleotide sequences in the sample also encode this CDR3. CDR3 amino acids: CASSVGLAGGTDTQYF. Written as DNA, the CDR3 is TGTGCCAGCAGCGTAGGGCTAGCGGGGGGCACAGATACGCAGTATTTT. The chain links TRBV9 to TRBJ2-3; 10 nucleotides agree with TRBD2. The CDR3 loop spans 16 amino acids. From germline, CDR1 is SGDLS and CDR2 YYNGEE. V lost 0 bases and J lost 1; bases outside the gene matches: 2.

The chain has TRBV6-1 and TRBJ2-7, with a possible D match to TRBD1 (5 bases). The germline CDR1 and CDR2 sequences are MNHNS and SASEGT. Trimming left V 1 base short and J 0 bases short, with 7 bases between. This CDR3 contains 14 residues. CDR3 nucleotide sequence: TGTGCCAGCAGTGAAGGACAGAGCTCCTACGAGCAGTACTTC. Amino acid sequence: CASSEGQSSYEQYF.

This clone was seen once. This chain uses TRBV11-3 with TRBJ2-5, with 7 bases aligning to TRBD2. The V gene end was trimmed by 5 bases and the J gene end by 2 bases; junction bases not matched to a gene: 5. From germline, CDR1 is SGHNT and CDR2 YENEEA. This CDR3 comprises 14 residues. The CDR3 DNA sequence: TGTGCCAGCAGCGGGGGGGGGTCACAAGAGACCCAGTACTTC. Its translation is CASSGGGSQETQYF.

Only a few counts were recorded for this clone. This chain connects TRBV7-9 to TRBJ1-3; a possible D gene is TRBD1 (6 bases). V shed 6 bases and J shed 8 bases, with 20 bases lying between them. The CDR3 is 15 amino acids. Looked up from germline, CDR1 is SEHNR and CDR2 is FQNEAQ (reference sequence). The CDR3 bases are TGTGCCAGCAGTTTGGAGGGGGGGACCGGACACACCATATATTTT. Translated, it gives CASSLEGGTGHTIYF.

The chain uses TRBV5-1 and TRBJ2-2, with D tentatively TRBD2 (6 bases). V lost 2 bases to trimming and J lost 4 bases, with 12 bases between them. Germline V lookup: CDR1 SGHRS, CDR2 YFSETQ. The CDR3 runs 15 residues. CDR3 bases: TGCGCCAGCAGCTTTGGGGGGAAAGGCACCGGGGAGCTGTTTTTT. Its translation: CASSFGGKGTGELFF.